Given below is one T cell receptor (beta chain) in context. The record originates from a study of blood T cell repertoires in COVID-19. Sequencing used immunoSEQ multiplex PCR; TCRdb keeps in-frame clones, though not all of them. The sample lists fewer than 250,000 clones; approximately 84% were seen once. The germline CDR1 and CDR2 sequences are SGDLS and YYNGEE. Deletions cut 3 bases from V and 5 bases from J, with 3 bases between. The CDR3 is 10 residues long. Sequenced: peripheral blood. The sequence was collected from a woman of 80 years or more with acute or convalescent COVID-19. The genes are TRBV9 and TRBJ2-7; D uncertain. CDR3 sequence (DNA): TGTGCCAGCAGCGGCGACGAGCAGTACTTC. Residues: CASSGDEQYF.